These T cell receptor beta chains were read from a single sample in a study of blood T cell repertoires in COVID-19. Profiled with immunoSEQ multiplex PCR; TCRdb holds only in-frame clones, not every one. The data show 430,000 or so clones, with roughly 90% seen just once and roughly 0.78% held by the top ten. Sequenced material: peripheral blood. These receptors were taken from a man between 18 and 35 years old with COVID-19, enrolled during active disease. Each CDR3 is given with its conserved first and last residue. A D gene is named only where the DNA matches it firmly. Size is omitted from some rows. Given values are once, few, many or a class for expanded clones.

NA	TRBV7-8	TRBD2	TRBJ2-7	TGTGCCAGCAGCTTAGCGATAGCGGGGGGGCCCCCCTACGAGCAGTACTTC	CASSLAIAGGPPYEQYF
NA	TRBV5-1	TRBD2	TRBJ2-5	TGCGCCAGCAGCTTAACTAGCGGGGGGACCCAAGAGACCCAGTACTTC	CASSLTSGGTQETQYF
NA	TRBV27	TRBD2	TRBJ2-1	TGTGCCAGCAGTTTGAGGACTAGCGGGGGGGCCGTCCCCTACAATGAGCAGTTCTTC	CASSLRTSGGAVPYNEQFF
NA	TRBV21-1	NA	TRBJ2-5	TGTGCCAGTAGAGCGGGAGCCCTGGAGACCCAGTACTTC	CASRAGALETQYF
NA	TRBV7-8	NA	TRBJ2-1	TGTGCCAGCAGCTTAGGGCGTCGAAGAGGGAATGAGCAGTTCTTC	CASSLGRRRGNEQFF
NA	TRBV12-2	NA	TRBJ2-7	TGTGCAAGTCGCCCGGACGGTCCAGGGTCCATTTTTTACGAGCAGTACTTC	CASRPDGPGSIFYEQYF
few	TRBV10-3	TRBD1	TRBJ2-3	TGTGCCATCAGTGACACAGGGGGCTACGCAGATACGCAGTATTTT	CAISDTGGYADTQYF
NA	TRBV7-2	NA	TRBJ2-1	TGTGCCAGCACCTTGGGGGCCGGCTCCTACAATGAGCAGTTCTTC	CASTLGAGSYNEQFF
many	TRBV14	NA	TRBJ1-3	TGTGCCAGCAGCGAATCAGGGTCTGGAAACACCATATATTTT	CASSESGSGNTIYF
NA	TRBV18	TRBD2	TRBJ2-1	TGTGCCAGCTCACCCCCCGGGACTAGCGTCTATGAGCAGTTCTTC	CASSPPGTSVYEQFF
NA	TRBV29-1	TRBD1	TRBJ1-2	TGCAGCGTTCGCAGGACAGGGGGCGCACATGGCTACACCTTC	CSVRRTGGAHGYTF
NA	TRBV2	TRBD2	TRBJ2-3	TGTGCCAGCTCTAGCGGGAGAACAGATACGCAGTATTTT	CASSSGRTDTQYF
NA	TRBV2	NA	TRBJ1-3	TGTGCCAGCAGCGTTCACAGCTCTGGAAACACCATATATTTT	CASSVHSSGNTIYF
NA	TRBV4-1	TRBD2	TRBJ2-7	TGCGCCAGCAGCCGGGGGACTAGCGGGAGCTACGAGCAGTACTTC	CASSRGTSGSYEQYF
NA	TRBV6-5	NA	TRBJ2-7	TGTGCCAGCAGTTACAGCCACGAGCAGTACTTC	CASSYSHEQYF
NA	TRBV7-9	NA	TRBJ2-7	TGTGCCAGCAGCCCCGCCGGCGGGAACGGGCAGTACTTC	CASSPAGGNGQYF
NA	TRBV19	TRBD2	TRBJ2-2	TGTGCCAGTACCGGAGCGGGAGTTAACACCGGGGAGCTGTTTTTT	CASTGAGVNTGELFF
NA	TRBV5-8	TRBD2	TRBJ2-1	TGTGCCAGCAGCCGGGGGACTAACTACAATGAGCAGTTCTTC	CASSRGTNYNEQFF
once	TRBV5-1	TRBD1	TRBJ2-5	TGCGCCAGCAGCCCGGGACAGGGAAGGGAGACCCAGTACTTC	CASSPGQGRETQYF
NA	TRBV5-6	NA	TRBJ2-3	TGTGCCAGCAGCTTGGGCGCGGATACGCAGTATTTT	CASSLGADTQYF
NA	TRBV6-5	TRBD2	TRBJ2-7	TGTGCCAGCAGTTACTCCCCCAGCGGGGGGGCGTACGAGCAGTACTTC	CASSYSPSGGAYEQYF
NA	TRBV7-9	NA	TRBJ2-7	TGTGCCAGCACCCCCCGGGACAACTACGAGCAGTACTTC	CASTPRDNYEQYF
NA	TRBV5-1	NA	TRBJ2-7	TGCGCCAGCAGCTTGGCCGAGGCCCACGAGCAGTACTTC	CASSLAEAHEQYF
NA	TRBV5-4	TRBD1	TRBJ2-2	TGTGCCAGCAGCTCCCCACCGGGACAGTCCGGGGAGCTGTTTTTT	CASSSPPGQSGELFF
NA	TRBV21-1	NA	TRBJ2-3	TGTGCCAGCAGCAAACAAGCGGGAGGCACAGATACGCAGTATTTT	CASSKQAGGTDTQYF
NA	TRBV3-1/TRBV3-2	NA	TRBJ2-3	TGTGCCAGCAGCCAAGCAGTATATACGCAGTATTTT	CASSQAVYTQYF
NA	TRBV7-9	TRBD2	TRBJ2-2	TGTGCCAGCAGCTGGGGACTAGCGGGGGATACCGGGGAGCTGTTTTTT	CASSWGLAGDTGELFF
NA	TRBV7-3	TRBD2	TRBJ2-7	TGTGCCAGCAGCATAAGCGGGAGGGGGTACGAGCAGTACTTC	CASSISGRGYEQYF
NA	TRBV19	NA	TRBJ2-1	TGTGCCAGTAGTAATCGACAGGTACGGACTAGTGTCTCTTACAATGAGCAGTTCTTC	CASSNRQVRTSVSYNEQFF
NA	TRBV19	TRBD1	TRBJ2-7	TGTGCCAGTAGTACGGCACAGGGGTACGAGCAGTACTTC	CASSTAQGYEQYF
NA	TRBV3-1/TRBV3-2	NA	TRBJ2-1	TGTGCCAGCAGCCAAGTTCGGGAGCGCGCTGAGCAGTTCTTC	CASSQVRERAEQFF
once	TRBV27	NA	TRBJ2-7	TGTGCCAGCAGTTCCGGGGTAGCCTACGAGCAGTACTTC	CASSSGVAYEQYF
NA	TRBV11-3	NA	TRBJ2-5	TGTGCCAGCAGCTTGACAGCCCTAGGGGAGACCCAGTACTTC	CASSLTALGETQYF
NA	TRBV25-1	NA	TRBJ2-3	TGTGCCATCCAGACAGATACGCAGTATTTT	CAIQTDTQYF
NA	TRBV19	NA	TRBJ1-1	TGTGCCAGTAGTCCCGGACATAACACTGAAGCTTTCTTT	CASSPGHNTEAFF
NA	TRBV7-6	TRBD2	TRBJ2-2	TGTGCCAGCAGCCTCTTACTAGCGGGGAGGAACACCGGGGAGCTGTTTTTT	CASSLLLAGRNTGELFF
once	TRBV19	NA	TRBJ1-2	TGTGCCAGTGCCCGTAGGGGCGATGGCTATGGCTACACCTTC	CASARRGDGYGYTF
NA	TRBV29-1	NA	TRBJ1-2	TGCAGCGTTCGAACACACAACTATGGCTACACCTTC	CSVRTHNYGYTF
NA	TRBV2	NA	TRBJ1-3	TGTGCCAGCAAGGACAGAAGCTCTGGAAACACCATATATTTT	CASKDRSSGNTIYF
once	TRBV10-1	TRBD2	TRBJ2-7	TGCGCCAGCAGTGAGTATTCGGGAGGGCAGGACGAGCAGTACTTC	CASSEYSGGQDEQYF
NA	TRBV18	TRBD2	TRBJ2-2	TGTGCCAGCTCACAAGGACTAGCGGGGGGCCCTAACGCCGGGGAGCTGTTTTTT	CASSQGLAGGPNAGELFF
NA	TRBV28	NA	TRBJ2-7	TGTGCCAGCAGTTTCTACTCCACCATCTCCTACGAGCAGTACTTC	CASSFYSTISYEQYF
NA	TRBV27	NA	TRBJ2-4	TGTGCCAGCAGGGCAGGGGTTTGGGCCAAAAACATTCAGTACTTC	CASRAGVWAKNIQYF
NA	TRBV12-3/TRBV12-4	NA	TRBJ2-4	TGTGCCAGCAGTCCTCCCGCAGTAAACATTCAGTACTTC	CASSPPAVNIQYF
NA	TRBV5-4	NA	TRBJ2-7	TGTGCCAGCAGCTTGGAGACAAACTACGAGCAGTACTTC	CASSLETNYEQYF
NA	TRBV24-1	TRBD1	TRBJ1-2	TGTGCCACCAGTGAATCGACAGGGGGAGACTATGGCTACACCTTC	CATSESTGGDYGYTF
NA	TRBV6-6	NA	TRBJ2-7	TGTGCCAGCAGGGGCTCCGGTGAGCAGTACTTC	CASRGSGEQYF
once	TRBV4-1	TRBD2	TRBJ2-2	TGCGCCAGCAGCCCGCGGGAGGGAGCGGGAAACACCGGGGAGCTGTTTTTT	CASSPREGAGNTGELFF
NA	TRBV6-5	TRBD1	TRBJ1-1	TGTGCCAGCAGGACAGGGGTAGCAAACACTGAAGCTTTCTTT	CASRTGVANTEAFF
once	TRBV12-3/TRBV12-4	NA	TRBJ1-6	TGTGCCAGCAGTTTGCTACGGAATTCACCCCTCCACTTT	CASSLLRNSPLHF
NA	TRBV5-1	TRBD1	TRBJ2-1	TGCGCCAGCAGCAAGGGACAGCCGGGCGAGCAGTTCTTC	CASSKGQPGEQFF
NA	TRBV2	TRBD1	TRBJ2-6	TGTGCCAGCAGTGGGAACAGGGGGACTGGGGCCAACGTCCTGACTTTC	CASSGNRGTGANVLTF
NA	TRBV2	TRBD1	TRBJ1-6	TGTGCCAGCAGTGAGTGGGACAGCTCCTCCTATAATTCACCCCTCCACTTT	CASSEWDSSSYNSPLHF
once	TRBV3-1/TRBV3-2	TRBD2	TRBJ2-3	TGTGCCAGCAGCTTTCGGACTAGCGGGAGGACAGATACGCAGTATTTT	CASSFRTSGRTDTQYF